Below, 28 T cell receptor beta chains from the same sample are listed, as sequenced in a study of tumor and adjacent non-tumor tissue in lung cancer. RNA was extracted from bulk tissue without any cell sorting. TCRbeta libraries were built with three rounds of nested PCR, modified from ARM-PCR. From the multiplex PCR reads, TCRdb called clonotypes with MiXCR, one entry per CDR3 protein. The sample includes approximately 140,000 distinct CDR3 sequences, around 60% seen only once; the top ten take roughly 18%. Sequenced input: lung tumor tissue. All receptors derive from a man between 60 and 70 years old with small cell lung cancer.

In the case of this clonotype: A read error may produce the germline difference seen at one junction end. V and J are TRBV20-1 and TRBJ1-2, with TRBD1 matching 7 bases. This CDR3 has 14 amino acids. In germline, CDR1 is DFQATT, CDR2 SNEGSKA (reference sequence). The CDR3 coding sequence is TGCAGTGCTCCCCGGGCAGGGGGGAACTATGGCTACATCTTC. Translating it yields CSAPRAGGNYGYIF.

This rearrangement joins TRBV7-9 to TRBJ2-1; 9 bases are shared with TRBD2. The CDR3 is made up of 20 amino acids. Looked up from germline, CDR1 is SEHNR and CDR2 is FQNEAQ (reference sequence). V gave up 5 bases and J gave up 4 bases; unmatched junction bases: 21. This chain's CDR3 is CASSTGTGGRADIRYNEQFF. Written as DNA, the CDR3 is TGTGCCAGCAGCACTGGGACTGGCGGGAGGGCCGATATTCGGTACAATGAGCAGTTCTTC.

The J gene is TRBJ1-1, the V gene TRBV11-3; possibly TRBD1 for D (6 bases). The V gene's germline CDR1 is SGHNT and CDR2 YENEEA. V gave up 8 bases and J gave up 4 bases, with 11 bases separating them. The CDR3 is 12 amino acids. DNA of the CDR3: TGTGCCAGCTTAGAAGGGGGCACTGAAGCTTTCTTT. This translates into CASLEGGTEAFF. The entire variable domain, with the rest obtained from reference TRBV11-3 and TRBJ1-1, is as follows: EAGVVQSPRYKIIEKKQPVAFWCNPISGHNTLYWYLQNLGQGPELLIRYENEEAVDDSQLPKDRFSAERLKGVDSTLKIQPAELGDSAVYLCASLEGGTEAFFGQGTRLTVV.

This clonotype was found a few times. The CDR3 region has the DNA TGTGCCGGCCTAGCGGGGGCCCGGAGGGACGGGGAGCTGTTTTTT. Encoded protein: CAGLAGARRDGELFF. The chain combines TRBV30 with TRBJ2-2, with 10 positions matching TRBD2. Losses at the gene ends were 8 bases for V and 7 bases for J; bases not matched to a gene: 13. Germline lookup yields CDR1 GTSNPN and CDR2 SVGIG (reference sequence). CDR3 size: 15 residues.

CDR3 amino acids: CAGRPGQCSYEQYV. The DNA for the CDR3 is TGTGCCGGCAGACCCGGACAGTGCTCCTACGAGCAGTACGTC. V usage is TRBV5-4 and J usage is TRBJ2-7; maybe TRBD1 (6 bases). Per the germline V gene, CDR1 is SGHNT and CDR2 is YYREEE (reference sequence). The CDR3 has 14 residues.

Note on this clonotype: Given the absence of the conserved phenylalanine or tryptophan at the CDR3 end, a read error is likely. The chain employs TRBV30 and TRBJ2-3; TRBD1 matches 7 bases. This CDR3 spans 19 amino acids. CDR1 is GTSNPN, CDR2 SVGIG, per germline (reference sequence). The chain's CDR3 is CAWSVKGALSRRSTDTQYL. The CDR3 DNA reads TGTGCCTGGAGTGTAAAGGGGGCCTTAAGCAGGAGAAGCACAGATACACAGTATCTT.

The table lists this clonotype with a few counts. The CDR3 protein is CSARSTSGSTDTQYF. For the CDR3, the DNA is TGCAGTGCTAGATCGACTAGCGGGAGCACAGATACGCAGTATTTT. The chain is built from TRBV20-1 and TRBJ2-3; 10 nucleotides align to TRBD2. The trim removed 2 bases at V and 0 bases at J, leaving 2 bases unmatched. The CDR3 loop spans 15 amino acids. CDR1 is DFQATT, CDR2 SNEGSKA, per germline (reference sequence).

The gene calls are TRBV5-4 and TRBJ2-6, with D uncertain. CDR1 is SGHNT and CDR2 is YYREEE in the germline V gene (reference sequence). CDR3 length equals 15 residues. Trimming shortened V by 9 bases and J by 0 bases, and 13 bases separated the two germline ends. CDR3 residues: CANLKPSSGANVLTF. The CDR3 DNA is TGTGCCAACTTGAAGCCCTCCTCTGGGGCCAACGTCCTGACTTTC.

The genes are TRBV28 and TRBJ2-1; 11 bases fit TRBD2. Looked up from germline, CDR1 is MDHEN and CDR2 is SYDVKM. Unmatched junction bases numbered 9, after V lost 8 bases and J lost 6 bases. This CDR3 spans 15 amino acids. The CDR3 DNA reads TGTGCCAGCGGTACACTAGCGGGAGCCCTCAATGAGCAGTTCTTC. Translation gives CASGTLAGALNEQFF.

For this clonotype: No conserved phenylalanine or tryptophan is present at the end of the CDR3, so a read error is the likely explanation. This chain links TRBV20-1 with TRBJ2-1; 10 bases match TRBD2. This CDR3 is 13 amino acids long. Germline V lookup: CDR1 DFQATT, CDR2 SNEGSKA (reference sequence). The CDR3 loop is CTPSGRAGNEQFL. Here the CDR3 DNA reads TGCACTCCCAGCGGGAGGGCGGGGAATGAGCAGTTCCTC.

This clonotype was picked up a small number of times. One base away lies a much larger clone, so this may be a sequencing read error. The CDR3 coding sequence is TGCAGTGCTAACAGGGAGAGTAATGAAAAACTGTTTTTT. This gives the protein CSANRESNEKLFF. The chain employs TRBV20-1 and TRBJ1-4, with D perhaps matching TRBD1 (6 bases). The germline gives CDR1 DFQATT, CDR2 SNEGSKA (reference sequence). The CDR3 sequence is 13 residues long. Trimming took off 4 bases at V and 4 bases at J, with 10 bases between the two ends.

With respect to this clonotype: With a much larger clone just one base away, this may be a read error. This chain joins TRBV5-1 and TRBJ2-2; 8 bases agree with TRBD2. Germline V gives CDR1 SGHRS, CDR2 YFSETQ. The CDR3 is made up of 15 amino acids. The CDR3, as DNA: TGCGCCAGCAGCGGTAGCGGGACTACCACCTGGGAGCTGTTTTTT. It translates to CASSGSGTTTWELFF.

The V call is TRBV20-1, the J call TRBJ2-1; D is undetermined. The CDR3 has 11 amino acids. The germline V gene has CDR1 DFQATT and CDR2 SNEGSKA (reference sequence). V was shortened by 0 bases and J by 8 bases, with 5 bases between the two germline ends. The CDR3 here is CSARDSDEQFF. The CDR3 coding sequence is TGCAGTGCTAGAGATTCCGATGAGCAGTTCTTC.

The chain recombines TRBV5-4 with TRBJ2-1; D tentatively reads TRBD1 or TRBD2 (6 bases each). The CDR3 spans 17 residues. CDR1 SGHNT and CDR2 YYREEE come from the germline V gene (reference sequence). Between the trimmed V and J ends, which lost 4 bases and 0 bases, there was a span of 17 bases. The CDR3 spells CASSKIVGGSSYNEQFF. In DNA form, the CDR3 reads TGTGCCAGCAGCAAGATCGTAGGGGGGAGCTCCTACAATGAGCAGTTCTTC.

About this clonotype itself: One base away lies a much larger clone, so this may be a sequencing read error. This rearrangement joins TRBV11-2 to TRBJ2-6; D is unclear. Trimming took 4 bases from V and 2 from J, leaving 18 bases between them. CDR1 and CDR2 from the germline V gene are SGHAT and FQNNGV. The CDR3 is 18 amino acids. Here the CDR3 DNA reads TGTGCCAGCAGCTCCCAGCTTAGCCCAGGAACTGGGGCCAACGTCCTGACTTTC. It specifies CASSSQLSPGTGANVLTF. Combining the CDR3 with reference TRBV11-2 and TRBJ2-6 gives the whole variable domain EAGVAQSPRYKIIEKRQSVAFWCNPISGHATLYWYQQILGQGPKLLIQFQNNGVVDDSQLPKDRFSAERLKGVDSTLKIQPAKLEDSAVYLCASSSQLSPGTGANVLTFGAGSRLTVL.

Of note for this clonotype: Since the CDR3 does not end with the conserved phenylalanine or tryptophan, this likely comes from a read error. Because the CDR3's place on the DNA is in doubt, the DNA is left out and the CDR3 is given as listed by TCRdb. The chain's CDR3 is CASSLVRSSYEHYI. The chain links TRBV11-1 to TRBJ2-7. The CDR3 adds up to 14 amino acids, both ends counted. Per the germline V gene, CDR1 is SGHAT and CDR2 is FQDESV (reference sequence).

CDR3 DNA sequence: TGTGCCTGGAGCTTAAGGGCCTCAACCGGAGGTAACCAGCCCCAGCATTTT. It encodes CAWSLRASTGGNQPQHF. The chain is built from TRBV30 and TRBJ1-5; D ambiguous. The CDR3 totals 17 residues. Trimming took 3 bases from V and 7 from J, leaving 25 bases between them. Per the germline V gene, CDR1 is GTSNPN and CDR2 is SVGIG (reference sequence).

The chain joins TRBV11-2 to TRBJ2-5, with a weak D call TRBD2 (5 bases). This CDR3 is 12 amino acids long. Germline lookup yields CDR1 SGHAT and CDR2 FQNNGV. Trimming shortened V by 5 bases and J by 14 bases, and 18 bases separated the two germline ends. CDR3 sequence (DNA): TGTGCCAGCAGCGTAACCAGGACTCAGGAATACTTC. Translation gives CASSVTRTQEYF. The whole variable domain, filled in from reference TRBV11-2 and TRBJ2-5, reads EAGVAQSPRYKIIEKRQSVAFWCNPISGHATLYWYQQILGQGPKLLIQFQNNGVVDDSQLPKDRFSAERLKGVDSTLKIQPAKLEDSAVYLCASSVTRTQEYFGPGTRLLVL.

This clonotype appeared many times. J is TRBJ2-3 and V is TRBV11-2, with a weak D call TRBD2 (6 bases). The CDR3 totals 15 residues. Between the trimmed V and J ends, which lost 1 base and 1 base, there was a span of 9 bases. Germline-derived CDR1 and CDR2 are SGHAT and FQNNGV. This CDR3 reads CASSLGGVGTDTQYF. CDR3 nucleotide sequence: TGTGCCAGCAGCTTAGGGGGGGTAGGCACAGATACGCAGTATTTT.

With respect to this clonotype: Germline and junction disagree at one end, which may indicate a read error. This CDR3 is CTSSRRTGHEKLFF. The CDR3, as DNA: TGTACCAGCAGCCGAAGGACAGGCCATGAAAAACTGTTTTTT. The chain combines TRBV7-9 with TRBJ1-4, with 7 bases matching TRBD1. The CDR3 runs 14 residues. Germline CDR1 and CDR2: SEHNR and FQNEAQ (reference sequence).

Worth noting for this clonotype: Mismatch with germline at one junction end may stem from a read error. The V gene is TRBV11-2, the J gene TRBJ2-1; 12 nucleotides line up with TRBD2. The CDR3 runs to 15 residues. Germline V gives CDR1 SGHAT, CDR2 FQNNGV. CDR3 loop: CASGFLAGGPGEQFF. In nucleotides, the CDR3 is TGTGCCAGCGGCTTCCTAGCGGGAGGGCCCGGTGAACAGTTCTTC.

The chain combines TRBV6-2 or TRBV6-3 with TRBJ2-1; 7 bases are a match to TRBD2. This CDR3 spans 17 amino acids. Unmatched junction bases numbered 7, after V lost 2 bases and J lost 0 bases. CDR1 is MNHEY, CDR2 SVGEGT, per germline. CDR3 in amino acids: CASSYPLASSSYNEQFF. The DNA of the CDR3 is TGTGCCAGCAGTTACCCACTAGCGAGTAGCTCCTACAATGAGCAGTTCTTC.

In this sample, this clonotype turned up a few times. V and J are TRBV20-1 and TRBJ2-7; TRBD2 agrees at 9 bases. The J segment lost 4 bases and the V segment lost 3 bases, leaving 10 bases of the junction unmatched. The length of the CDR3 is 15 residues. The germline gives CDR1 DFQATT, CDR2 SNEGSKA (reference sequence). The DNA for the CDR3 is TGCAGTGCTAGGATTGATAGCGGGAGTATATACGAGCAGTACTTC. Its translation: CSARIDSGSIYEQYF.

Note on this clonotype: At one of its ends the junction is not consistent with the germline gene, which may arise from a read error. The chain recombines TRBV12-3 or TRBV12-4 with TRBJ2-3; 12 bases are shared with TRBD2. This CDR3 region has 15 residues. The CDR3 here is CVSSRTSGIADTQYF. CDR3 bases: TGTGTCAGCAGTCGGACTAGCGGGATCGCGGATACGCAGTATTTT.

Note on this clonotype: Since a much larger clone is just one base distant, this may be a read error. The gene calls are TRBV6-5 and TRBJ2-4, with D possibly matching TRBD2 (5 bases). The CDR3 spans 13 residues. Germline V gene data show CDR1 as MNHEY and CDR2 as SVGAGI. In DNA form, the CDR3 reads TGTGCCATCAGTACTCAAGGGAGCTACATTCAGTACTTC. Residues: CAISTQGSYIQYF.

As regards this clonotype: A read error may be the cause here, since a much bigger clone is one base away. The genes are TRBV20-1 and TRBJ2-5; a weak D match, TRBD2 (5 bases). V lost 8 bases and J lost 4, with 14 bases in between. Germline V lookup: CDR1 DFQATT, CDR2 SNEGSKA (reference sequence). The CDR3 spans 12 residues. The DNA for the CDR3 is TGCAGTACTACTAGAGATAGAGAGACCCAGTACTTC. It encodes CSTTRDRETQYF.

About this clonotype: One end of the junction does not line up with germline, which may come from a read error. The chain combines TRBV11-2 with TRBJ2-1; 10 nucleotides line up with TRBD2. Germline CDR1 and CDR2: SGHAT and FQNNGV. The CDR3 sequence is 19 residues long. The CDR3 DNA reads TGTGCCAGCAGCCTATCGGGACTAGCGCCGAGGAAGGGCTACAATGAGCAGCTCTTC. This gives the protein CASSLSGLAPRKGYNEQLF.

On this clonotype: One base away lies a much larger clone, so this may be a sequencing read error. The chain is built from TRBV12-3 or TRBV12-4 and TRBJ2-2; D ambiguous. The CDR3 has 14 residues. CDR3 coding DNA: TGTGCCAGCAGAGTCATTCAGAACGCCGGGGAGCTGTTTTTT. Its translation is CASRVIQNAGELFF.